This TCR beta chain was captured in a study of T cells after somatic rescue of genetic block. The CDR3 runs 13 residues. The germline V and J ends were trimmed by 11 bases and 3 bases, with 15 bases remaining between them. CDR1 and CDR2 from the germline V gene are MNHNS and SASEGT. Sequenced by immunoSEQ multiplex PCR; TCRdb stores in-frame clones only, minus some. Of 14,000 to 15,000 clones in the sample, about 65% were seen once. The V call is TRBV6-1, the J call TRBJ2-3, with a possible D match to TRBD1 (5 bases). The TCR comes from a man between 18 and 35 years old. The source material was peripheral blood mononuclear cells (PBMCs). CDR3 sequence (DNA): TGTGCCGTCCAAGGGGCCCTTACAGATACGCAGTATTTT. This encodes CAVQGALTDTQYF.